This TCR beta chain derives from a study of T cells after posttransplantation cyclophosphamide. The study, taken as a whole, reports: Tissue-infiltrating T cells from skin or gut overlapped little with blood T cells. After PTCy, TRB diversity resembled that of CNI/methotrexate controls.

The table came from immunoSEQ multiplex PCR; TCRdb's copy has only in-frame clones and leaves some out. There are about 30,000 clones in the sample, none observed a single time. CDR1 SGHAT and CDR2 FQNNGV come from the germline V gene. Trimming removed 4 bases at V and 5 bases at J, with 12 bases between. The CDR3 runs to 15 residues. As regards this clone: Its cognate antigen is unknown.

V and J are TRBV11-2 and TRBJ1-6; a possible D gene is TRBD1 (6 bases). Material for sequencing was PBMCs. The TCR was taken from a woman in her fifties or sixties in good health, CMV-negative, and a related stem cell transplant donor. CDR3: CASSSLTGHNSPLHF. The CDR3 nucleotides are TGTGCCAGCAGCTCCTTGACAGGTCATAATTCACCCCTCCACTTT.